This T cell receptor beta chain comes out of a study of cytomegalovirus exposure and HLA in healthy donors. Study-wide context: The study's early data release held approximately 91 million unique TCRs from HLA-typed donors.

The CDR3 contains 13 residues. Trimming cost V 6 bases and J 0 bases, with 6 bases left between them. Germline V lookup: CDR1 MNHNS, CDR2 SASEGT. With respect to this clone: The antigen remains undetermined.

Samples came from healthy bone marrow donors. The PCR employed 60 Vbeta primers together with 13 Jbeta primers. Only in-frame clones appear in the TCRdb table, and some are missing; sequencing was by immunoSEQ multiplex PCR. This sample has around 250,000 clones; 80% to 85% occur once, and the top ten carry around 8%. General study findings and limits: Upon later analysis, HLA-associated TCR beta chains proved more clonally expanded than other, equally common chains.

What was sequenced was PBMCs. This TCR was sampled from an older woman in good health and CMV-seropositive. This rearrangement joins TRBV6-1 to TRBJ1-3; unclear D gene. The CDR3 sequence is CASSRSSGNTIYF. In nucleotides, the CDR3 is TGTGCCAGCAGCCGGAGCTCTGGAAACACCATATATTTT.